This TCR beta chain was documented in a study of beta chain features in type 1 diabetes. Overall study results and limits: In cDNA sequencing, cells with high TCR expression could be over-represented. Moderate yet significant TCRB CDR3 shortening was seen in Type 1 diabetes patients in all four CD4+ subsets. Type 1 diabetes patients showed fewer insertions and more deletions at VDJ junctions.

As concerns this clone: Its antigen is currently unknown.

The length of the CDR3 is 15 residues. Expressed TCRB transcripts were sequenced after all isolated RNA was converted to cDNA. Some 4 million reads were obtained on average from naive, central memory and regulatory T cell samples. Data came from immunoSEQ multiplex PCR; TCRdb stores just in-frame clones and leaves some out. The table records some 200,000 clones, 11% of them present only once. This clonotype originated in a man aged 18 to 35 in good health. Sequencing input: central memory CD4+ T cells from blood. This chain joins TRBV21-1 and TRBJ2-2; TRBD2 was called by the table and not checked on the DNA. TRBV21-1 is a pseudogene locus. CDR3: CASSKDLLNTGELFF. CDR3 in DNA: TGTGCCAGCAGCAAAGATCTTCTTAACACCGGGGAGCTGTTTTTT.